Sequencing of this T cell receptor (beta chain) was carried out in a study of T cells in Graves' hyperthyroidism and ophthalmopathy. Looking at the study overall: Pretreatment peripheral blood was obtained at initial diagnosis.

The study based diagnoses on clinical symptoms, serum thyroxine and TRAb, thyroid ultrasound and orbital computed tomography. Study findings and constraints: With a median lead of around 6.7 months before onset, the model predicted ophthalmopathy. The majority of expanded thyroid clonotypes above 0.001 also appeared in blood.

Germline V gene sequence: CDR1 SGHRS, CDR2 YFSETQ. The CDR3 is 13 amino acids. This clonotype was observed many times. Its antigen is unknown. At one end the junction does not follow the germline gene, possibly because of a read error. RNA transcripts were the template for amplifying TCR beta CDR3 regions. First-round RT-PCR with HTBI primers amplified the TCR CDR3 region. TCRdb re-analysed the multiplex PCR reads in MiXCR, keeping a single row per CDR3 protein. The repertoire holds 280,000 or so distinct CDR3 sequences, with about 25% as singletons. The genes are TRBV5-1 and TRBJ2-7; D remains unclear. The sequencing input was blood. The source of this sequence is a man in his forties with Graves' hyperthyroidism that later progressed to Graves' ophthalmopathy. The CDR3 is CASSSGSSYEQYF. The CDR3 DNA reads as TGTGCCAGCAGTTCCGGGTCATCGTACGAGCAGTACTTC.